Presented here are 22 T cell receptor beta chains from one specimen sequenced in a study of CD8+ T cells in alopecia areata. Sequencing relied on a cDNA template that was reverse transcribed from extracted RNA. Repertoires were generated with immunoSEQ multiplex PCR, while TCRdb's copy carries only in-frame clones and drops some. The data show some 170,000 clones, just over 65% seen once. The sample in question was CD8+ T cells sorted from blood, obtained at week 0. The receptors come from a human donor with alopecia areata.

The gene calls are TRBV6-5 and TRBJ2-1; D gene unclear. V lost 8 bases and J lost 14, with 19 bases in between. This CDR3 spans 12 amino acids. Looked up from germline, CDR1 is MNHEY and CDR2 is SVGAGI. CDR3 amino acids: CASGHPRTCEFF. CDR3 DNA sequence: TGTGCCAGCGGCCACCCCCGGACGTGCGAGTTCTTC.

CDR3 amino acids: CASSTSGGGPHSPLHF. In DNA form, the CDR3 reads TGTGCCAGCAGCACCTCCGGGGGCGGCCCCCATTCACCCCTCCACTTT. The chain couples TRBV11-1 to TRBJ1-6; weak D call: TRBD1 (6 bases). The ends were cut back, 5 bases at V and 8 bases at J, with 19 bases in the middle. Germline V gives CDR1 SGHAT, CDR2 FQDESV (reference sequence). This CDR3 has 16 residues.

This chain uses TRBV9 with TRBJ1-5, with D tentatively TRBD1 (5 bases). Germline-derived CDR1 and CDR2 are SGDLS and YYNGEE. Trimming took off 4 bases at V and 3 bases at J, with 14 bases between the two ends. The CDR3 spans 15 residues. CDR3 sequence reads: CASSPRVGANQPQHF. CDR3 DNA sequence: TGTGCCAGCAGCCCTCGGGTCGGGGCCAATCAGCCCCAGCATTTT.

This clone was detected only once. This chain joins TRBV5-1 and TRBJ2-4, with D possibly being TRBD1 (5 bases). Germline V gives CDR1 SGHRS, CDR2 YFSETQ. CDR3 length equals 16 residues. With 4 bases removed from V and 6 bases from J, the gap between germline ends came to 20 bases. CDR3 amino acids: CASSPVGEGVGNIQYF. In DNA form, the CDR3 reads TGCGCCAGCAGCCCCGTAGGAGAAGGGGTGGGAAACATTCAGTACTTC. Looking up the rest from reference TRBV5-1 and TRBJ2-4 gives the full variable domain: KAGVTQTPRYLIKTRGQQVTLSCSPISGHRSVSWYQQTPGQGLQFLFEYFSETQRNKGNFPGRFSGRQFSNSRSEMNVSTLELGDSALYLCASSPVGEGVGNIQYFGAGTRLSVL.

This clone has a single count. The chain employs TRBV13 and TRBJ2-5; D not resolved. Trimming removed 3 bases from V and 1 base from J, with 9 bases in between. CDR1 is PRHDT and CDR2 is FYEKMQ in the germline V gene (reference sequence). This CDR3 region has 14 residues. CDR3 DNA: TGTGCCAGCAGCTTGGCGGTAACCCAAGAGACCCAGTACTTC. Translated: CASSLAVTQETQYF.

This clone was detected a few times. The genes are TRBV23-1 and TRBJ1-2, with D maybe TRBD1 (6 bases). TRBV23-1 is annotated as an ORF whose role is uncertain. This CDR3 is built from 16 residues. V lost 3 bases to trimming and J lost 7 bases, with 21 bases between them. The CDR3: CASSHSHAPGAIGYTF. CDR3 nucleotide sequence: TGCGCCAGCAGTCATTCCCACGCCCCGGGGGCCATTGGCTACACCTTC.

This clone has only a few counts. This chain joins TRBV5-1 and TRBJ1-1, with 8 bases matching TRBD1. The CDR3 is 14 amino acids. In germline, CDR1 is SGHRS, CDR2 YFSETQ. V shed 2 bases, J shed 3 bases, and the junction held 3 bases outside the gene matches. The CDR3 DNA is TGCGCCAGCAGCTTACGACAGGGGTACACTGAAGCTTTCTTT. This codes for CASSLRQGYTEAFF.

This clone was seen only once. This chain uses TRBV15 with TRBJ1-2; no clear D. CDR3 length: 19 residues. V lost 0 bases and J 0 bases, leaving 20 bases between the germline ends. Germline values: CDR1 LNHNV, CDR2 YYDKDF (reference sequence). CDR3: CATSREGIPGTLTNYGYTF. In DNA, the CDR3 is TGTGCCACCAGCAGAGAAGGCATCCCAGGAACACTTACTAACTATGGCTACACCTTC. The full variable domain, in which reference TRBV15 and TRBJ1-2 provide the parts outside the CDR3, is DAMVIQNPRYQVTQFGKPVTLSCSQTLNHNVMYWYQQKSSQAPKLLFHYYDKDFNNEADTPDNFQSRRPNTSFCFLDIRSPGLGDTAMYLCATSREGIPGTLTNYGYTFGSGTRLTVV.

The chain combines TRBV5-1 with TRBJ2-7, with D possibly called TRBD1 or TRBD2 (5 bases each). Germline V CDR1 and CDR2: SGHRS, YFSETQ. Trimming left V 3 bases short and J 5 bases short, with 6 bases between. The CDR3 is 11 residues long. The CDR3 protein is CASSWGHEQYF. As DNA, the CDR3 is TGCGCCAGCAGCTGGGGACACGAGCAGTACTTC.

The genes are TRBV6-6 and TRBJ2-3, with TRBD1 as a possible D gene (5 bases). V was shortened by 5 bases and J by 6 bases, with 15 bases between the two germline ends. The CDR3 contains 14 residues. Germline CDR1 reads MNHNY; CDR2 reads SVGAGI (reference sequence). The CDR3 reads CASSPEGVLDTQYF. In nucleotides, the CDR3 is TGTGCCAGCAGTCCCGAAGGGGTTTTGGATACGCAGTATTTT.

V is TRBV7-2 and J is TRBJ2-1, with D tentatively TRBD2 (6 bases). The germline gives CDR1 SGHTA, CDR2 FQGNSA. The CDR3 runs to 15 residues. V was cut by 5 bases and J by 4 bases, with 15 bases left in between. The CDR3 loop is CASSPSGYTYNEQFF. For the CDR3, the DNA is TGTGCCAGCAGCCCGAGCGGGTACACGTACAATGAGCAGTTCTTC. The complete variable domain, with remaining parts taken from reference TRBV7-2 and TRBJ2-1, reads GAGVSQSPSNKVTEKGKDVELRCDPISGHTALYWYRQSLGQGLEFLIYFQGNSAPDKSGLPSDRFSAERTGGSVSTLTIQRTQQEDSAVYLCASSPSGYTYNEQFFGPGTRLTVL.

This rearrangement joins TRBV25-1 to TRBJ2-5, with 8 bases lining up with TRBD2. The V and J ends lost 3 bases and 4 bases, in that order; junction bases with no gene match: 7. The CDR3 consists of 15 residues. Germline V gene data show CDR1 as MGHDK and CDR2 as SYGVNS. CDR3 in DNA: TGTGCCAGCAGTGAGGTTAAGGCGGGGGGAGAGACCCAGTACTTC. Amino acids: CASSEVKAGGETQYF.

The V and J genes are TRBV5-1 and TRBJ2-7; D unclear. V was shortened by 0 bases and J by 5 bases, with 9 bases between the two germline ends. Germline CDR1 reads SGHRS; CDR2 reads YFSETQ. This CDR3 has 13 amino acids. The CDR3 sequence: CASSLGPVDEQYF. CDR3 in DNA: TGCGCCAGCAGCTTGGGGCCGGTCGACGAGCAGTACTTC.

This chain joins TRBV29-1 and TRBJ2-7; D gene ambiguous. Per germline, CDR1 SQVTM and CDR2 ANQGSEA. This CDR3 is built from 13 residues. With 1 base removed from V and 2 bases from J, the gap between germline ends came to 9 bases. CDR3 region: CSVEVAETYEQYF. The CDR3 nucleotides read TGCAGCGTTGAAGTGGCGGAGACCTACGAGCAGTACTTC.

This clone was picked up one time. V usage is TRBV7-9 and J usage is TRBJ2-7; D possibly matches TRBD1 or TRBD2 (5 bases each). The CDR3 has 18 residues. With 0 bases removed from V and 1 base from J, the gap between germline ends came to 19 bases. Germline V gene lookup returns CDR1 SEHNR and CDR2 FQNEAQ (reference sequence). CDR3 bases: TGTGCCAGCAGCTTAGCGACGAGGGTTACCGGACATTCCTACGAGCAGTACTTC. Translating gives CASSLATRVTGHSYEQYF.

This chain links TRBV29-1 with TRBJ1-2; D remains unclear. Germline V CDR1 and CDR2: SQVTM, ANQGSEA. The CDR3 is 12 residues long. V lost 6 bases and J 4 bases, leaving 12 bases between the germline ends. This CDR3 reads CSVPARGYGYTF. The CDR3 DNA reads TGCAGCGTCCCTGCCCGTGGCTATGGCTACACCTTC.

To note about this clone: The same CDR3 is also encoded by other DNA sequences in this sample. The V and J genes are TRBV5-6 and TRBJ1-5, with TRBD1 as a possible D gene (5 bases). CDR1 is SGHDT, CDR2 YYEEEE, per germline. The CDR3 is 14 residues long. V was cut by 3 bases and J by 4 bases, with 11 bases left in between. CDR3 residues: CASSYGTGNQPQHF. For the CDR3, the DNA is TGTGCCAGCAGCTACGGGACGGGAAATCAGCCCCAGCATTTT.

This sequence joins TRBV25-1 and TRBJ1-2; 8 bases agree with TRBD1. With 3 bases clipped from V and 4 bases from J, the junction kept 7 bases outside the gene matches. Looked up from germline, CDR1 is MGHDK and CDR2 is SYGVNS. The CDR3 sequence is 15 residues long. CDR3 sequence reads: CASSDRDRHSYGYTF. The CDR3 DNA follows: TGTGCCAGCAGTGACCGGGACAGGCATAGCTATGGCTACACCTTC.

As for this clone: This CDR3 is also generated by other DNA sequences in the sample. V and J are TRBV2 and TRBJ1-1; D is unresolved. CDR3 length equals 11 residues. The germline V gene has CDR1 SNHLY and CDR2 FYNNEI. V was pared by 8 bases and J by 2 bases, with 6 bases between. Here the CDR3 DNA reads TGTGCCAGCGCCGGCAACACTGAAGCTTTCTTT. Its translation is CASAGNTEAFF.

This sequence joins TRBV4-1 and TRBJ1-2; 10 nucleotides align to TRBD1. The length of the CDR3 is 15 residues. The germline gives CDR1 MGHRA, CDR2 YSYEKL. V was pared by 2 bases and J by 2 bases, with 2 bases of the junction left unmatched. CDR3 sequence (DNA): TGCGCCAGCAGCCAATTGACAGGGGGCAACTATGGCTACACCTTC. Its translation: CASSQLTGGNYGYTF.

This clone was observed once. The V call is TRBV29-1, the J call TRBJ1-2; D remains ambiguous. This CDR3 is built from 10 residues. In germline, CDR1 is SQVTM, CDR2 ANQGSEA. The V and J ends lost 7 bases and 3 bases respectively, with 6 bases between them. The CDR3 here is CSALDYGYTF. The CDR3 DNA follows: TGCAGCGCTTTAGACTATGGCTACACCTTC. The whole variable domain, remainder taken from reference TRBV29-1 and TRBJ1-2, is SAVISQKPSRDICQRGTSLTIQCQVDSQVTMMFWYRQQPGQSLTLIATANQGSEATYESGFVIDKFPISRPNLTFSTLTVSNMSPEDSSIYLCSALDYGYTFGSGTRLTVV.

The chain has TRBV29-1 and TRBJ1-5; D unclear. This CDR3 region has 13 residues. Per the germline V gene, CDR1 is SQVTM and CDR2 is ANQGSEA. V lost 5 bases to trimming and J lost 2 bases, with 10 bases between them. CDR3 amino acids: CSVLNGGNQPQHF. The DNA of the CDR3 is TGCAGCGTTCTTAATGGGGGCAATCAGCCCCAGCATTTT.